What follows are 24 T cell receptor beta chains derived from one specimen sequenced in a study of blood T cell repertoires in COVID-19. Generated by immunoSEQ multiplex PCR, the TCRdb table keeps only in-frame clones and is missing some. The repertoire includes 160,000 or so clones, around nine tenths of them detected once, and 10% sits in the top ten. Sequencing was done on a sample of peripheral blood. These receptors all stem from a woman in her 70s with COVID-19, enrolled during active disease.

This chain uses TRBV18 with TRBJ2-7, with 8 bases aligning to TRBD1. Germline loops: CDR1 KGHSH, CDR2 LQKENI. The junction had 4 bases not matched to a gene; V was cut back by 6 bases and J by 0 bases. This CDR3 has 14 residues. CDR3 DNA: TGTGCCAGCTCCCCGACAGGGGTCTCCTACGAGCAGTACTTC. Encoded protein: CASSPTGVSYEQYF.

This sequence joins TRBV28 and TRBJ1-4; a possible D gene is TRBD1 (5 bases). Between the trimmed V and J ends, which lost 5 bases and 5 bases, there was a span of 21 bases. The CDR3 is 17 amino acids. Germline-derived CDR1 and CDR2 are MDHEN and SYDVKM. CDR3 region: CASSPPGRGIQNEKLFF. CDR3 coding DNA: TGTGCCAGCAGTCCACCGGGACGGGGGATCCAGAATGAAAAACTGTTTTTT.

The chain joins TRBV5-1 to TRBJ2-1; a weak D match, TRBD2 (6 bases). The length of the CDR3 is 17 residues. From germline, CDR1 is SGHRS and CDR2 YFSETQ. V shed 0 bases and J shed 1 base, with 14 bases lying between them. The CDR3 DNA reads TGCGCCAGCAGCTTGGCCCCAGCGGGTAGGTCCTACAATGAGCAGTTCTTC. Translated, it gives CASSLAPAGRSYNEQFF.

The chain combines TRBV6-2 or TRBV6-3 with TRBJ1-2, with D maybe TRBD1 (6 bases). Trimming cost V 2 bases and J 8 bases, with 15 bases left between them. In germline, CDR1 is MNHEY, CDR2 SVGEGT. The CDR3 loop spans 14 amino acids. The CDR3 sequence: CASSYGQGYYGYTF. The CDR3 nucleotides are TGTGCCAGCAGTTACGGGCAGGGGTATTACGGCTACACCTTC.

The chain uses TRBV7-2 and TRBJ1-2; TRBD1 matches 9 bases. The CDR3 sequence is 15 residues long. Trimming cost V 4 bases and J 10 bases; bases outside gene matches: 13. CDR1 is SGHTA and CDR2 is FQGNSA in the germline V gene. The CDR3 DNA reads TGTGCCAGCAGCTGGTCACTCACAGGGGGCGCGGACTACACCTTC. It yields the protein CASSWSLTGGADYTF.

The CDR3 loop reads CASSPGGGTDEQYF. As DNA, the CDR3 is TGTGCCAGCTCACCGGGAGGGGGGACGGACGAGCAGTACTTC. The chain joins TRBV18 to TRBJ2-7, with TRBD2 as a possible D gene (7 bases). Per germline, CDR1 KGHSH and CDR2 LQKENI. Between the trimmed V and J ends, which lost 3 bases and 5 bases, there was a span of 14 bases. The CDR3 consists of 14 residues.

The count of this clone is one. The J gene is TRBJ1-1, the V gene TRBV30; 8 bases match TRBD1. The V gene end was trimmed by 4 bases and the J gene end by 4 bases; junction bases not matched to a gene: 8. CDR1 is GTSNPN and CDR2 is SVGIG in the germline V gene (reference sequence). The CDR3 covers 14 residues. CDR3 nucleotides: TGTGCCTGGATGCGCCGGGACAGGCCCACTGAAGCTTTCTTT. Protein product: CAWMRRDRPTEAFF.

The genes are TRBV30 and TRBJ2-3, with D hard to call. CDR3 length: 12 residues. Trimming pared 0 bases from V and 4 bases from J, leaving 5 bases between. Germline V gene sequence: CDR1 GTSNPN, CDR2 SVGIG (reference sequence). In DNA form, the CDR3 reads TGTGCCTGGAGTGTACATGCAGATACGCAGTATTTT. It specifies CAWSVHADTQYF. Drawing the rest from reference TRBV30 and TRBJ2-3, the complete variable domain is SQTIHQWPATLVQPVGSPLSLECTVEGTSNPNLYWYRQAAGRGLQLLFYSVGIGQISSEVPQNLSASRPQDRQFILSSKKLLLSDSGFYLCAWSVHADTQYFGPGTRLTVL.

CDR3: CASSIDDGLLAGYTF. The CDR3 nucleotides read TGTGCCAGTAGTATAGATGACGGGTTATTGGCTGGCTACACCTTC. The genes are TRBV19 and TRBJ1-2; D uncertain. The CDR3 is made up of 15 amino acids. Germline V gives CDR1 LNHDA, CDR2 SQIVND (reference sequence). The V gene lost 0 bases and the J gene lost 7 bases, with 15 bases spanning the gap.

The chain combines TRBV10-3 with TRBJ2-7, with 10 bases fitting TRBD2. The CDR3 totals 16 residues. The germline V gene has CDR1 ENHRY and CDR2 SYGVKD. Germline trimming cut 0 bases from V and 3 bases from J; bases unmatched to any gene: 5. The CDR3 DNA is TGTGCCATCAGTGAGTCGAATGGACTAGCGGTCTACGAGCAGTACTTC. Residues: CAISESNGLAVYEQYF.

The chain combines TRBV30 with TRBJ1-2, with D possibly TRBD1 on 6 matching bases. Germline V gives CDR1 GTSNPN, CDR2 SVGIG (reference sequence). The V gene lost 0 bases and the J gene lost 4 bases, with 12 bases spanning the gap. This CDR3 has 14 residues. In nucleotides, the CDR3 is TGTGCCTGGAGTGTACGATCAGGGGTCTATGGCTACACCTTC. Translation: CAWSVRSGVYGYTF.

For the CDR3, the DNA is TGTGCCAGTACCCCGGGGACTATGAACACTGAAGCTTTCTTT. Protein product: CASTPGTMNTEAFF. The rearrangement joins TRBV19 to TRBJ1-1, with D possibly being TRBD1 (5 bases). Trimming pared 7 bases from V and 0 bases from J, leaving 12 bases between. The length of the CDR3 is 14 residues. Per germline, CDR1 LNHDA and CDR2 SQIVND (reference sequence).

This chain connects TRBV7-3 to TRBJ2-2; 9 bases are shared with TRBD1. The CDR3 is 14 amino acids. Per the germline V gene, CDR1 is SGHTA and CDR2 is FQGTGA. V shed 5 bases and J 7 bases; nucleotides not matched to a gene: 5. The CDR3 DNA is TGTGCCAGCAGCCCGGGACAGGGATACGGGGAGCTGTTTTTT. It specifies CASSPGQGYGELFF.

The CDR3 nucleotides are TGTGCCAGCAGTTTATCGTTTGGCGGCTCGAACACTGAAGCTTTCTTT. Protein product: CASSLSFGGSNTEAFF. The rearrangement links TRBV27 to TRBJ1-1; D is uncertain. V lost 0 bases, J lost 1 base, and 12 bases lay in between. The CDR3 is made up of 16 amino acids. Looked up from germline, CDR1 is MNHEY and CDR2 is SMNVEV (reference sequence).

The chain combines TRBV7-3 with TRBJ2-3; D possibly corresponds to TRBD2 (6 bases). V gave up 3 bases and J gave up 4 bases, with 11 bases separating them. Germline CDR1 SGHTA, CDR2 FQGTGA. The CDR3 extends over 14 amino acids. The CDR3 DNA follows: TGTGCCAGCAGCTTGGGCAGGGAGGCAGATACGCAGTATTTT. Translation gives CASSLGREADTQYF.

The chain is built from TRBV27 and TRBJ2-5; TRBD2 matches at 8 bases. V dropped 4 bases and J dropped 5; count of bases not matched to a gene: 15. CDR1 MNHEY and CDR2 SMNVEV come from the germline V gene (reference sequence). This CDR3 comprises 17 residues. The chain's CDR3 is CASSSRSGGISEETQYF. CDR3 nucleotides: TGTGCCAGCAGTTCCAGAAGCGGGGGCATCTCTGAGGAGACCCAGTACTTC.

The rearrangement uses TRBV29-1 and TRBJ1-2; D is perhaps TRBD1 (5 bases). CDR1 and CDR2 from the germline V gene are SQVTM and ANQGSEA. The CDR3 covers 14 residues. The V gene lost 4 bases and the J gene lost 5 bases, with 17 bases spanning the gap. The CDR3 DNA reads as TGCAGCGTTGCAGGAGATGGGGGGTTGTATGGCTACACCTTC. Amino acids: CSVAGDGGLYGYTF. The variable domain in full, with the rest retrieved from reference TRBV29-1 and TRBJ1-2, is SAVISQKPSRDICQRGTSLTIQCQVDSQVTMMFWYRQQPGQSLTLIATANQGSEATYESGFVIDKFPISRPNLTFSTLTVSNMSPEDSSIYLCSVAGDGGLYGYTFGSGTRLTVV.

This clone was recorded only once. This chain uses TRBV7-2 with TRBJ2-1, with TRBD2 matching 7 bases. The CDR3 contains 15 residues. The J segment lost 9 bases and the V segment lost 5 bases, leaving 13 bases of the junction unmatched. Looked up from germline, CDR1 is SGHTA and CDR2 is FQGNSA. CDR3 loop: CASSPSNRGGSEQFF. Written as DNA, the CDR3 is TGTGCCAGCAGCCCTAGTAATAGGGGCGGGAGTGAGCAGTTCTTC.

The rearrangement links TRBV5-1 to TRBJ2-5; 8 bases are shared with TRBD2. Trimming removed 6 bases from V and 1 base from J; junction bases left unmatched: 14. The germline CDR1 and CDR2 sequences are SGHRS and YFSETQ. The CDR3 has 17 amino acids. The DNA for the CDR3 is TGCGCCAGCACCGGACAATTGACTAGCGTGGGCCAAGAGACCCAGTACTTC. Protein: CASTGQLTSVGQETQYF.

V is TRBV2 and J is TRBJ1-5; 10 bases agree with TRBD1. Germline values: CDR1 SNHLY, CDR2 FYNNEI. The V and J ends lost 5 bases and 9 bases, in that order; junction bases with no gene match: 7. This CDR3 is built from 14 residues. The CDR3 region is CASSRDRGRWPQHF. The CDR3 bases are TGTGCCAGCAGTAGGGACAGGGGTCGTTGGCCCCAGCATTTT. Complete variable domain (other parts from reference TRBV2 and TRBJ1-5): EPEVTQTPSHQVTQMGQEVILRCVPISNHLYFYWYRQILGQKVEFLVSFYNNEISEKSEIFDDQFSVERPDGSNFTLKIRSTKLEDSAMYFCASSRDRGRWPQHFGDGTRLSIL.

The chain uses TRBV7-2 and TRBJ2-3; 9 nucleotides match TRBD2. The CDR3 contains 16 residues. CDR1 and CDR2 from the germline V gene are SGHTA and FQGNSA. V lost 5 bases, J lost 2 bases, and 8 bases stayed unmatched. Here the CDR3 reads CASSLMGGGDTDTQYF. The CDR3, as DNA: TGTGCCAGCAGCCTCATGGGCGGGGGGGACACAGATACGCAGTATTTT.

As for this clone: Other DNA variants within this sample encode the same CDR3. This rearrangement joins TRBV6-5 to TRBJ2-7; TRBD2 is a possible D gene (7 bases). This CDR3 is built from 14 residues. Trimming removed 8 bases at V and 7 bases at J, with 21 bases between. The germline V gene encodes CDR1 MNHEY and CDR2 SVGAGI. CDR3 sequence reads: CASLGGGGAGEQYF. The CDR3 DNA reads TGTGCCAGCCTTGGGGGAGGGGGGGCAGGTGAGCAGTACTTC.

There are a few counts of this clone. In nucleotides, the CDR3 is TGTGCCAGCAGCTTTAGTAGTCGAGGAGGCTACACCTTC. Amino acids: CASSFSSRGGYTF. J is TRBJ1-2 and V is TRBV13; D is undetermined. The germline V gene has CDR1 PRHDT and CDR2 FYEKMQ (reference sequence). The CDR3 consists of 13 residues. V gave up 3 bases and J gave up 8 bases, with 13 bases separating them.

The chain links TRBV11-3 to TRBJ2-7, with 7 nucleotides matching TRBD2. Germline CDR1 reads SGHNT; CDR2 reads YENEEA. The junction had 6 bases not matched to a gene; V was cut back by 1 base and J by 3 bases. The CDR3 has 15 residues. CDR3 sequence reads: CASSLGGGGYYEQYF. The DNA for the CDR3 is TGTGCCAGCAGCTTAGGAGGCGGGGGATACTACGAGCAGTACTTC.